One and the same sample provided the 5 T cell receptor beta chains below, sequenced in a study of PD-L1 blockade in urothelial cancer. Measured with immunoSEQ multiplex PCR; TCRdb has only the in-frame clones, and not every one. Here the sample spans about 84,000 clones, more than 75% being singletons. The sequencing used PBMCs, collected around atezolizumab (anti-PD-L1) treatment. These receptors were collected from a man between 65 and 85 years old with urothelial cancer.

The rearrangement links TRBV27 to TRBJ2-1; TRBD1 agrees at 10 bases. CDR1 is MNHEY and CDR2 is SMNVEV in the germline V gene (reference sequence). The V and J ends lost 4 bases and 9 bases, in that order; junction bases with no gene match: 3. The CDR3 sequence is 13 residues long. In DNA form, the CDR3 reads TGTGCCAGCAGTTGGGACAGGGGCGGTGAGCAGTTCTTC. Translation gives CASSWDRGGEQFF.

This sequence joins TRBV5-1 and TRBJ2-3, with D perhaps matching TRBD2 (5 bases). Germline CDR1 reads SGHRS; CDR2 reads YFSETQ. CDR3 length: 14 amino acids. V lost 0 bases and J lost 5, with 10 bases in between. CDR3 in amino acids: CASSLVGLLDTQYF. In DNA form, the CDR3 reads TGCGCCAGCAGCTTGGTCGGACTTCTAGATACGCAGTATTTT.

The chain employs TRBV9 and TRBJ2-2; D not resolved. The length of the CDR3 is 13 residues. The V and J ends lost 0 bases and 5 bases respectively, with 5 bases between them. Germline V CDR1 and CDR2: SGDLS, YYNGEE. The CDR3 bases are TGTGCCAGCAGCGTAGTCCCAACCGGGGAGCTGTTTTTT. The encoded protein is CASSVVPTGELFF.

CDR3 loop: CATQQGAGQPQHF. For the CDR3, the DNA is TGTGCCACCCAACAGGGGGCTGGTCAGCCCCAGCATTTT. The chain combines TRBV19 with TRBJ1-5; 9 nucleotides line up with TRBD1. The CDR3 runs 13 residues. CDR1 and CDR2 from the germline V gene are LNHDA and SQIVND (reference sequence). The V segment lost 10 bases and the J segment 6 bases; nucleotides outside the gene matches: 7.

This chain links TRBV9 with TRBJ1-1; D remains unclear. Looked up from germline, CDR1 is SGDLS and CDR2 is YYNGEE. This CDR3 has 13 residues. V was clipped by 2 bases and J by 8 bases, with 13 bases between them. The CDR3 coding sequence is TGTGCCAGCAGCGTGGGTGTGGCGGAGGAAGCTTTCTTT. It specifies CASSVGVAEEAFF.